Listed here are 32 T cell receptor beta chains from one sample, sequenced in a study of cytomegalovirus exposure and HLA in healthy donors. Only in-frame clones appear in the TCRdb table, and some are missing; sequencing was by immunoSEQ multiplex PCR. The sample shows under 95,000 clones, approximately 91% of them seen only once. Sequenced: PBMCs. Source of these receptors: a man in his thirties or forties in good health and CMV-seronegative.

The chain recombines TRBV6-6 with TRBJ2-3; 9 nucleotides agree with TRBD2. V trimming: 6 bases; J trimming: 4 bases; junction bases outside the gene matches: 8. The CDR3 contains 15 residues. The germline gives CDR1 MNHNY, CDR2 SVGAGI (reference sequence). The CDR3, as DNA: TGTGCCAGCAGCCCCGCGAGCGGGGGGTCAGATACGCAGTATTTT. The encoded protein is CASSPASGGSDTQYF.

DNA for the CDR3: TGTGCCAGCAATTCCGGGAACACCTACAATGAGCAGTTCTTC. Translated: CASNSGNTYNEQFF. The V and J genes are TRBV5-8 and TRBJ2-1, with a possible D match to TRBD2 (5 bases). Germline loops: CDR1 SGHTS, CDR2 YDEGEE. The CDR3 extends over 14 amino acids. Trimming pared 6 bases from V and 2 bases from J, leaving 12 bases between.

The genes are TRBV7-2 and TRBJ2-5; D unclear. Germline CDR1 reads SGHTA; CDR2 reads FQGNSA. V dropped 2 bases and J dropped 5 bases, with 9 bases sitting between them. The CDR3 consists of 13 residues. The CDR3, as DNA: TGTGCCAGCAGCTTATTACGGCGGGAGACCCAGTACTTC. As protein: CASSLLRRETQYF.

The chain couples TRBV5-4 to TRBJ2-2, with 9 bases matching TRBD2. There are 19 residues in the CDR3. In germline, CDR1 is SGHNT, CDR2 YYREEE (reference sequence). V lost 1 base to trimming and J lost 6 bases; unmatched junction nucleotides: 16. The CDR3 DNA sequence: TGTGCCAGCAGCTTGTCGCTAGCGGGAATTTATATGCTAGCCGGGGAGCTGTTTTTT. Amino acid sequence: CASSLSLAGIYMLAGELFF. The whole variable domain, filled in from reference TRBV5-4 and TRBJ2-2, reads ETGVTQSPTHLIKTRGQQVTLRCSSQSGHNTVSWYQQALGQGPQFIFQYYREEENGRGNFPPRFSGLQFPNYSSELNVNALELDDSALYLCASSLSLAGIYMLAGELFFGEGSRLTVL.

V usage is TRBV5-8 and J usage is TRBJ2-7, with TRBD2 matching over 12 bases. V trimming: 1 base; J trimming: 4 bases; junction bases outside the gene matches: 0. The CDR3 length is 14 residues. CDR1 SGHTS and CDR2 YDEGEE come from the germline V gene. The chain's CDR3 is CASSLTSGGYEQYF. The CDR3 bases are TGTGCCAGCAGCTTGACTAGCGGGGGGTACGAGCAGTACTTC.

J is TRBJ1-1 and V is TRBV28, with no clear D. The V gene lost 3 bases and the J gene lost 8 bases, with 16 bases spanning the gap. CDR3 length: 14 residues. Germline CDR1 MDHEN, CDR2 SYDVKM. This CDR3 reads CASSFGFAETEAFF. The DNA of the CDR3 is TGTGCCAGCAGTTTTGGTTTTGCTGAGACAGAAGCTTTCTTT.

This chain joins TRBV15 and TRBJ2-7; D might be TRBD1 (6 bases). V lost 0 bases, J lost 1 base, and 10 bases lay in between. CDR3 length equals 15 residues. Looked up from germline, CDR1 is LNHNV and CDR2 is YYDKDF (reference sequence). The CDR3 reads CATSRDGTHSYEQYF. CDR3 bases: TGTGCCACCAGCAGAGATGGGACACATTCCTACGAGCAGTACTTC.

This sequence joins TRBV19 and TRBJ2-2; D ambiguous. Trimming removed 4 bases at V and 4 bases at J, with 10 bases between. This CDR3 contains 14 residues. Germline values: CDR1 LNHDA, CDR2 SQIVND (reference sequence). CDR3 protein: CASSTQRVTGELFF. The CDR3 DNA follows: TGTGCCAGTAGTACCCAACGGGTCACCGGGGAGCTGTTTTTT. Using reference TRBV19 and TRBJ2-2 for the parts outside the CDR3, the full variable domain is DGGITQSPKYLFRKEGQNVTLSCEQNLNHDAMYWYRQDPGQGLRLIYYSQIVNDFQKGDIAEGYSVSREKKESFPLTVTSAQKNPTAFYLCASSTQRVTGELFFGEGSRLTVL.

As DNA, the CDR3 is TGTGCCAGCAGTTGGAGGAACCCAAGTGAAAAACTGTTTTTT. Amino acids: CASSWRNPSEKLFF. This chain links TRBV28 with TRBJ1-4; D gene uncertain. The length of the CDR3 is 14 residues. Per the germline V gene, CDR1 is MDHEN and CDR2 is SYDVKM. Deletions cut 4 bases from V and 7 bases from J, with 13 bases between.

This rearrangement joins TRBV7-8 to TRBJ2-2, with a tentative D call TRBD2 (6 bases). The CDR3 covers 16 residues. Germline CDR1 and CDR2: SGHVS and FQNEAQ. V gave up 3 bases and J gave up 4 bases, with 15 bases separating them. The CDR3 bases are TGTGCCAGCAGCTTTACGGGAGTGGGCGGCACCGGGGAGCTGTTTTTT. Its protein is CASSFTGVGGTGELFF.

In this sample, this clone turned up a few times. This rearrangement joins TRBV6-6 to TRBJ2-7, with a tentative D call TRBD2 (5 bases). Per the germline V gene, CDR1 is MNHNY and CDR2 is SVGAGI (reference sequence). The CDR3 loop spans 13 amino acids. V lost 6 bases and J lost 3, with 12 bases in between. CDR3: CASSRGSGYEQYF. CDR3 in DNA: TGTGCCAGCAGCCGAGGGAGCGGCTACGAGCAGTACTTC.

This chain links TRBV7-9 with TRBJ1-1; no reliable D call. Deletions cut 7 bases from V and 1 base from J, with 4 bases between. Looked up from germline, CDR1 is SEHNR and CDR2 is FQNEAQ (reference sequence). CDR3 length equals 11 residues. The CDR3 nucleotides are TGTGCCAGCATCGGGAACACTGAAGCTTTCTTT. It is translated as CASIGNTEAFF.

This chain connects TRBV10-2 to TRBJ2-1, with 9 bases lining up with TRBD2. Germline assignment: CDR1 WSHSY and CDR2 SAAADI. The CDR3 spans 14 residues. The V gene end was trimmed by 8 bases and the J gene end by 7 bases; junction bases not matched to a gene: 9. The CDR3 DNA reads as TGCGCCAGCGGATGGATGACTAGCGGTAATGAGCAGTTCTTC. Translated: CASGWMTSGNEQFF.

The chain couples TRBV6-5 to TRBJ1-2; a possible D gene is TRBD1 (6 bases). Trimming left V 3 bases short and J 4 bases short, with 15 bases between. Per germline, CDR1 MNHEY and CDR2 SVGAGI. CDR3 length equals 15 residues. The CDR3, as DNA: TGTGCCAGCAGTTATACAGGGAAAACTGGCTATGGCTACACCTTC. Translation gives CASSYTGKTGYGYTF.

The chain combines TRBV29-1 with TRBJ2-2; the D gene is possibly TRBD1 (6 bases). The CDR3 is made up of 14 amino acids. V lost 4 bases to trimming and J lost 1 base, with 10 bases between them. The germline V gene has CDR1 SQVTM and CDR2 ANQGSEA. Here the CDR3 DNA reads TGCAGCGTTGTCGGACAGATGAACACCGGGGAGCTGTTTTTT. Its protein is CSVVGQMNTGELFF.

The CDR3 nucleotides read TGTGCCAGCAGTACGTGGACAGTGGGGCGCCACTATGGCTACACCTTC. It specifies CASSTWTVGRHYGYTF. This chain uses TRBV28 with TRBJ1-2, with a tentative D call TRBD1 (6 bases). This CDR3 spans 16 amino acids. V was trimmed by 5 bases and J by 3 bases, leaving 19 bases between them. Germline V gene lookup returns CDR1 MDHEN and CDR2 SYDVKM.

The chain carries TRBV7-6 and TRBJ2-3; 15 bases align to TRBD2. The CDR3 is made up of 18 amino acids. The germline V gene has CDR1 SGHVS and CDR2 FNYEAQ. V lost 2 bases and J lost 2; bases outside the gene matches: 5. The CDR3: CASSLTGTSGRLTDTQYF. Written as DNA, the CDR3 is TGTGCCAGCAGCTTAACGGGGACTAGCGGGAGGCTCACAGATACGCAGTATTTT.

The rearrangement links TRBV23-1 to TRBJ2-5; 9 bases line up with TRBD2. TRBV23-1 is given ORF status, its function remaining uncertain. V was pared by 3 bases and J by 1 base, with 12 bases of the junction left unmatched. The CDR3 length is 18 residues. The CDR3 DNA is TGCGCCAGCAGTCACGCCCCCCGGACTAGCGTATCCCAAGAGACCCAGTACTTC. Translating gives CASSHAPRTSVSQETQYF.

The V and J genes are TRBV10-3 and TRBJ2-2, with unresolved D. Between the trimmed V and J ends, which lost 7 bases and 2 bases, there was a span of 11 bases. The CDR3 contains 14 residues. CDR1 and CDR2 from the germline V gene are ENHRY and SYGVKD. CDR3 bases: TGTGCCATCAAGAACAGAGATAACACCGGGGAGCTGTTTTTT. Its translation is CAIKNRDNTGELFF.

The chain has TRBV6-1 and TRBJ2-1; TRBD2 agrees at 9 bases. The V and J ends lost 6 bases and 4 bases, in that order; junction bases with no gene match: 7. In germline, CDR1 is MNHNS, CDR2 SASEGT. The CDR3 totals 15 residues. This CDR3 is CASSVGLAAYNEQFF. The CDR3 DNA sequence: TGTGCCAGCAGCGTGGGACTAGCAGCATACAATGAGCAGTTCTTC.

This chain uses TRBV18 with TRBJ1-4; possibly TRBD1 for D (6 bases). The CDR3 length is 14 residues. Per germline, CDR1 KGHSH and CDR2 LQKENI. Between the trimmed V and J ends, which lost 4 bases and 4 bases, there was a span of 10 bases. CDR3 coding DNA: TGTGCCAGCTCACGCCGACAGGATAATGAAAAACTGTTTTTT. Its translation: CASSRRQDNEKLFF.

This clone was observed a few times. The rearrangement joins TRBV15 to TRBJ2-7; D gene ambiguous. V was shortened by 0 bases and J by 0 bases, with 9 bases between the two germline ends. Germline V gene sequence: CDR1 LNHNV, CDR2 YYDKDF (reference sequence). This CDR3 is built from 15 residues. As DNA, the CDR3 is TGTGCCACCAGCAGAGACCGAGCGAGCTCCTACGAGCAGTACTTC. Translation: CATSRDRASSYEQYF.

DNA of the CDR3: TGTGCCAGCAGTCCTACCCGGGACAGGGGGCATAAGAGGACCTACGAGCAGTACTTC. Protein sequence: CASSPTRDRGHKRTYEQYF. The chain couples TRBV7-9 to TRBJ2-7; 12 nucleotides line up with TRBD1. Germline V lookup: CDR1 SEHNR, CDR2 FQNEAQ (reference sequence). V lost 6 bases to trimming and J lost 2 bases; unmatched junction nucleotides: 17. The CDR3 runs 19 residues.

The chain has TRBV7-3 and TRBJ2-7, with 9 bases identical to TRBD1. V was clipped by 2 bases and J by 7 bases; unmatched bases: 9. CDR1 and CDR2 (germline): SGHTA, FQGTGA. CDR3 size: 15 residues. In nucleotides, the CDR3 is TGTGCCAGCAGCTTATTGGGACAGGGAGTGGAGGAGCAGTACTTC. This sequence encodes CASSLLGQGVEEQYF.

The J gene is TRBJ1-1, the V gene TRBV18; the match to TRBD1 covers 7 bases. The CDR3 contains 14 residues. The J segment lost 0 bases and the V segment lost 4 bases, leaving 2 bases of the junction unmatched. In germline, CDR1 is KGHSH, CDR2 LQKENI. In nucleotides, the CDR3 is TGTGCCAGCTCACGAGGACAGGTGAACACTGAAGCTTTCTTT. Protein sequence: CASSRGQVNTEAFF.

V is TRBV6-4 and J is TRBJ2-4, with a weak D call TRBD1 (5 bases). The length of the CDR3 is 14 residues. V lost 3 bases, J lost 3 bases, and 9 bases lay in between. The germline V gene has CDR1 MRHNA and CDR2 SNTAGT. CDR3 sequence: CASSEGADKNIQYF. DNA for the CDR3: TGTGCCAGCAGTGAAGGGGCCGACAAAAACATTCAGTACTTC.

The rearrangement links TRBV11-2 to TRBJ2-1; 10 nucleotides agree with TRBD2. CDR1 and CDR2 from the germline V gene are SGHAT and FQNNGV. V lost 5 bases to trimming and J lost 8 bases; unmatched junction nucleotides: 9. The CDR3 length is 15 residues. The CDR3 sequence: CASSGSGLAFDEQFF. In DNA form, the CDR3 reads TGTGCCAGCAGCGGCTCGGGACTAGCGTTCGATGAGCAGTTCTTC.

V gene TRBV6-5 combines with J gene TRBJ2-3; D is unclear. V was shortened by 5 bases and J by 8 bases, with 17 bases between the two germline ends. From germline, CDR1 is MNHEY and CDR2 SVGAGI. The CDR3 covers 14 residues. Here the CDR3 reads CASSVFLTSGTQYF. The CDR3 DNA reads TGTGCCAGCAGTGTTTTTTTGACTTCCGGTACGCAGTATTTT.

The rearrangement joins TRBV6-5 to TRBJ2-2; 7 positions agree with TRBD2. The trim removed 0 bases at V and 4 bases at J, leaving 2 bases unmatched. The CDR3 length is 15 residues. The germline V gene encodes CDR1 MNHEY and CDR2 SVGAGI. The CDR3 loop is CASSYSGGGTGELFF. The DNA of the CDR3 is TGTGCCAGCAGTTACTCGGGGGGGGGCACCGGGGAGCTGTTTTTT.

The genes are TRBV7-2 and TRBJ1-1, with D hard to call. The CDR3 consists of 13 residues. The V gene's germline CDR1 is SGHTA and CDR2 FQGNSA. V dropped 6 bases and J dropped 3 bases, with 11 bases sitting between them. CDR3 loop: CASRRSLYTEAFF. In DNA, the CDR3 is TGTGCCAGCAGACGAAGCCTGTACACTGAAGCTTTCTTT.

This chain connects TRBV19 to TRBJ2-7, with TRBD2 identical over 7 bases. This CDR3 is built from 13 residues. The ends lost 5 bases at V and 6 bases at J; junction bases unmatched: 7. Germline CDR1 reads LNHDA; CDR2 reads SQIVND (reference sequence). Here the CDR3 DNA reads TGTGCCAGTAGTCGGGGGGAACCCTCCGAGCAGTACTTC. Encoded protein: CASSRGEPSEQYF. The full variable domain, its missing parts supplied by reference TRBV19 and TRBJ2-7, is DGGITQSPKYLFRKEGQNVTLSCEQNLNHDAMYWYRQDPGQGLRLIYYSQIVNDFQKGDIAEGYSVSREKKESFPLTVTSAQKNPTAFYLCASSRGEPSEQYFGPGTRLTVT.

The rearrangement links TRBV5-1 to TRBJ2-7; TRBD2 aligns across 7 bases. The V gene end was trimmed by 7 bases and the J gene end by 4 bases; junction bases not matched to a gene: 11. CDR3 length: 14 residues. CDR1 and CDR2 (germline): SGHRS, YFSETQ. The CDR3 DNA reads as TGCGCCAGCTCCCCTAGGGAGGGAGAATACGAGCAGTACTTC. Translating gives CASSPREGEYEQYF.